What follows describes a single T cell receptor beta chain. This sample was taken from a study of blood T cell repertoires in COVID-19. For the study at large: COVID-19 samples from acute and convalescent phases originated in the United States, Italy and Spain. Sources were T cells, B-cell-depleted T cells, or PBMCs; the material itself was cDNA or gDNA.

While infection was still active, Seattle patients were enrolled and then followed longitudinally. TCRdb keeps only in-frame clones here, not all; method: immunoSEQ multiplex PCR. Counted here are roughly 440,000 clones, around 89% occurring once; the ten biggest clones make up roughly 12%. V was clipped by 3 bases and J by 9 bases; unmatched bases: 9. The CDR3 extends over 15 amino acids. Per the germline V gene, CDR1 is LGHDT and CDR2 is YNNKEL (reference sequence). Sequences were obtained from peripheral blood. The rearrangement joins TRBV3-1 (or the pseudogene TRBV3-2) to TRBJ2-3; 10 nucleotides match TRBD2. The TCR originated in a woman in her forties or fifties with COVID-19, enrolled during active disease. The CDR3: CASSQLAGAASTQYF. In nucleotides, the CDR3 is TGTGCCAGCAGCCAGCTAGCGGGGGCGGCCTCAACGCAGTATTTT.